This entry lists 14 T cell receptor beta chains sequenced from one sample in a study of neoadjuvant anti-PD-1 for oral cavity cancer. The time point is: after neoadjuvant nivolumab, at surgical resection. The table came from immunoSEQ multiplex PCR; TCRdb's copy has only in-frame clones and leaves some out. The data hold around 14,000 clones, with approximately 69% observed a single time. The sequencing used PBMCs, collected after nivolumab (anti-PD-1) treatment. These receptors all come from a person aged 35-80 years with oral cavity squamous cell carcinoma.

The chain recombines TRBV25-1 with TRBJ1-5, with a weak D call TRBD1 (6 bases). The CDR3 contains 12 residues. V was cut by 5 bases and J by 9 bases, with 11 bases left in between. CDR1 and CDR2 (germline): MGHDK, SYGVNS. DNA of the CDR3: TGTGCCAGCAGTACACAGGGTGGGCCCCAGCATTTT. This gives the protein CASSTQGGPQHF.

The chain links TRBV7-8 to TRBJ2-7; 9 bases map to TRBD2. J was trimmed by 6 bases and V by 0 bases; bases with no gene match: 3. Germline CDR1 and CDR2: SGHVS and FQNEAQ. CDR3 length: 14 residues. DNA of the CDR3: TGTGCCAGCAGCTTAGCAGGACTAGCGATCGAGCAGTACTTC. The encoded protein is CASSLAGLAIEQYF.

CDR3 region: CSVEGLYTEAFF. The CDR3 DNA follows: TGCAGCGTTGAAGGGCTCTACACTGAAGCTTTCTTT. The J gene is TRBJ1-1, the V gene TRBV29-1; D not certain. The CDR3 sequence is 12 residues long. Germline CDR1 is SQVTM and CDR2 is ANQGSEA. V lost 1 base and J 3 bases, leaving 6 bases between the germline ends.

The chain carries TRBV19 and TRBJ1-4; D gene uncertain. The CDR3 runs to 14 residues. The germline V gene has CDR1 LNHDA and CDR2 SQIVND (reference sequence). V dropped 5 bases and J dropped 0 bases, with 7 bases sitting between them. The CDR3 loop reads CASSALTTNEKLFF. The CDR3 DNA follows: TGTGCCAGTAGTGCCCTTACAACTAATGAAAAACTGTTTTTT.

The V gene is TRBV12-5, the J gene TRBJ1-1, with 7 nucleotides matching TRBD1. Germline V gene data show CDR1 as LGHNT and CDR2 as FRNRAP. CDR3 length equals 15 residues. Trimming cost V 7 bases and J 6 bases; bases outside gene matches: 14. The CDR3 protein is CASVLRDRELSEAFF. CDR3 in DNA: TGTGCTAGTGTCCTAAGGGACAGAGAGTTATCTGAAGCTTTCTTT.

This CDR3 is CASSYSGGTFTDTQYF. The CDR3 DNA reads as TGTGCCAGCAGTTATAGCGGGGGCACCTTCACAGATACGCAGTATTTT. This rearrangement joins TRBV2 to TRBJ2-3; 9 nucleotides agree with TRBD2. The CDR3 contains 16 residues. CDR1 and CDR2 from the germline V gene are SNHLY and FYNNEI. V trimming: 5 bases; J trimming: 2 bases; junction bases outside the gene matches: 8.

The genes are TRBV2 and TRBJ2-2, with D maybe TRBD2 (5 bases). Trimming took 6 bases from V and 5 from J, leaving 10 bases between them. Per germline, CDR1 SNHLY and CDR2 FYNNEI. This CDR3 has 13 amino acids. CDR3: CASRSEVTGELFF. The CDR3 bases are TGTGCCAGCAGGTCGGAGGTTACCGGGGAGCTGTTTTTT.

The chain has TRBV6-1 and TRBJ2-2, with 11 bases that match TRBD2. CDR1 MNHNS and CDR2 SASEGT come from the germline V gene. This CDR3 has 11 amino acids. The ends lost 5 bases at V and 15 bases at J; junction bases unmatched: 2. This chain's CDR3 is CASSLAGGLFF. The DNA for the CDR3 is TGTGCCAGCAGTTTAGCGGGAGGGTTGTTTTTT.

V gene TRBV9 combines with J gene TRBJ2-5; a possible D gene is TRBD2 (6 bases). Germline V gene lookup returns CDR1 SGDLS and CDR2 YYNGEE. CDR3 length equals 15 residues. V was cut by 4 bases and J by 5 bases, with 18 bases left in between. The DNA for the CDR3 is TGTGCCAGCAGCACGGACCTTCTCGGAGGGGAGACCCAGTACTTC. It yields the protein CASSTDLLGGETQYF.

This clone was detected only a few times. This sequence joins TRBV5-1 and TRBJ1-2; the match to TRBD1 covers 9 bases. Per germline, CDR1 SGHRS and CDR2 YFSETQ. Trimming cost V 3 bases and J 1 base; bases outside gene matches: 4. The CDR3 runs 15 residues. CDR3 sequence reads: CASSSTGGDNYGYTF. The CDR3 DNA sequence: TGCGCCAGCAGCTCGACAGGGGGGGATAACTATGGCTACACCTTC.

The V and J genes are TRBV9 and TRBJ2-2; TRBD2 matches 8 bases. V was pared by 0 bases and J by 8 bases, with 9 bases of the junction left unmatched. Germline lookup yields CDR1 SGDLS and CDR2 YYNGEE. The CDR3 is 16 residues long. CDR3 amino acids: CASSVGGAGVSGELFF. CDR3 bases: TGTGCCAGCAGCGTAGGTGGAGCGGGAGTATCTGGGGAGCTGTTTTTT. Variable domain in full (rest from reference TRBV9 and TRBJ2-2): DSGVTQTPKHLITATGQRVTLRCSPRSGDLSVYWYQQSLDQGLQFLIQYYNGEERAKGNILERFSAQQFPDLHSELNLSSLELGDSALYFCASSVGGAGVSGELFFGEGSRLTVL.

This chain joins TRBV9 and TRBJ2-3; D is tentatively TRBD1 or TRBD2 (6 bases each). Trimming left V 0 bases short and J 4 bases short, with 9 bases between. This CDR3 has 14 residues. In germline, CDR1 is SGDLS, CDR2 YYNGEE. CDR3 loop: CASSVGGAADTQYF. The CDR3, as DNA: TGTGCCAGCAGCGTAGGGGGGGCGGCAGATACGCAGTATTTT. The full variable domain, its missing parts supplied by reference TRBV9 and TRBJ2-3, is DSGVTQTPKHLITATGQRVTLRCSPRSGDLSVYWYQQSLDQGLQFLIQYYNGEERAKGNILERFSAQQFPDLHSELNLSSLELGDSALYFCASSVGGAADTQYFGPGTRLTVL.

This clone was found a few times. As DNA, the CDR3 is TGTGCCAGCAGGGGACAGGGTAGCGAGCAGTACTTC. Protein sequence: CASRGQGSEQYF. The chain uses TRBV2 and TRBJ2-7, with 9 bases that match TRBD1. Germline CDR1 SNHLY, CDR2 FYNNEI. The CDR3 consists of 12 residues. J was trimmed by 6 bases and V by 6 bases; bases with no gene match: 3.

V gene TRBV19 combines with J gene TRBJ2-7; possibly TRBD1 for D (5 bases). The germline CDR1 and CDR2 sequences are LNHDA and SQIVND (reference sequence). The CDR3 loop spans 14 amino acids. Between the trimmed V and J ends, which lost 5 bases and 1 base, there was a span of 12 bases. In nucleotides, the CDR3 is TGTGCCAGTAGTTTGAGGACAAAATCCTACGAGCAGTACTTC. It yields the protein CASSLRTKSYEQYF.